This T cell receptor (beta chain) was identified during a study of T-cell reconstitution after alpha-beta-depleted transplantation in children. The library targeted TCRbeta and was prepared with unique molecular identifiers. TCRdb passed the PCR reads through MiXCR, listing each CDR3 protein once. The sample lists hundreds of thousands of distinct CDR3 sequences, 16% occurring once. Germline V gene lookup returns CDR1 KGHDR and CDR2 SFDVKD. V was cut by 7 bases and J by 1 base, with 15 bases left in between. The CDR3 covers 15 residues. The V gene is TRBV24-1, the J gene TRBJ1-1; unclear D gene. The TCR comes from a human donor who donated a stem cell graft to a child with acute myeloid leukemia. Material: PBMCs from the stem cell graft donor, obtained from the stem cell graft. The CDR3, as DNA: TGTGCCACCAGGATGGACGGCGGACCGAACACTGAAGCTTTCTTT. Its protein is CATRMDGGPNTEAFF.